This paragraph covers one T cell receptor beta chain sequence. The CDR3 consists of 15 residues. Germline CDR1 and CDR2: KGHSH and LQKENI. V was pared by 4 bases and J by 9 bases, with 11 bases of the junction left unmatched. These data originate in a study of blood T cell repertoires in COVID-19. Per the original methods: Estimation of nucleated cell counts was performed using reference gene primer amplification. Clones were read by immunoSEQ multiplex PCR, and TCRdb kept only the in-frame ones, dropping some. V and J calls and clone size come straight from that table; D and trimming were deduced from the DNA. Among tens of thousands of clones, around 79% were seen once, and the ten largest hold about 5%.

The gene calls are TRBV18 and TRBJ1-5; 8 bases are a match to TRBD1. The sample comprised peripheral blood. The clonotype comes from a woman older than 75 with active or convalescent COVID-19. CDR3 in amino acids: CASSLHPTGESPQHF. The CDR3 DNA reads TGTGCCAGCTCACTCCACCCGACAGGGGAATCGCCCCAGCATTTT.